Below, 9 T cell receptor beta chains from the same sample are listed, as sequenced in a study of CD8+ T cells in alopecia areata. Reverse transcribed after extraction, RNA yielded cDNA as the sequencing template. Produced via immunoSEQ multiplex PCR; TCRdb's table is partial and in-frame only. Counted here are some 120,000 clones, around 60% occurring once; the ten biggest clones make up approximately 5.1%. Treatment denoted: oral pan-JAK inhibitor, 5-10 mg twice daily. The sequences come from CD4+ T cells sorted from blood, collected at week 4, from a patient treated with tofacitinib. Every receptor here comes from a human donor with alopecia areata.

The chain is built from TRBV4-3 and TRBJ1-1; tentatively, D is TRBD1 (6 bases). This CDR3 contains 15 residues. Germline V gives CDR1 LGHNA, CDR2 YSLEER. Trimming shortened V by 5 bases and J by 2 bases, and 15 bases separated the two germline ends. CDR3 sequence (DNA): TGCGCCAGCAGCGATCGACTGGGGGGCAACACTGAAGCTTTCTTT. Its protein product is CASSDRLGGNTEAFF.

This clone showed up just once. The sample carries other DNA sequences with the same CDR3. The V gene is TRBV7-9, the J gene TRBJ2-5; D is possibly TRBD2 (6 bases). The length of the CDR3 is 12 residues. CDR1 is SEHNR, CDR2 FQNEAQ, per germline (reference sequence). V was shortened by 5 bases and J by 5 bases, with 9 bases between the two germline ends. As DNA, the CDR3 is TGTGCCAGCAGCCCGGAGGGGGAGACCCAGTACTTC. Translating gives CASSPEGETQYF.

This rearrangement joins TRBV4-3 to TRBJ2-3; TRBD2 matches 8 bases. The CDR3 covers 17 residues. Germline V lookup: CDR1 LGHNA, CDR2 YSLEER. Losses at the gene ends were 0 bases for V and 0 bases for J; bases not matched to a gene: 5. CDR3 in amino acids: CASSQDLSSGSTDTQYF. The CDR3 nucleotides are TGCGCCAGCAGCCAAGATCTCTCTAGCGGGAGCACAGATACGCAGTATTTT.

CDR3 nucleotides: TGTGCCAGCAGGGGCTATGGCTACACCTTC. Translated: CASRGYGYTF. The chain is built from TRBV28 and TRBJ1-2; no firm D call. CDR1 is MDHEN, CDR2 SYDVKM, per germline. CDR3 length equals 10 residues. With 6 bases removed from V and 4 bases from J, the gap between germline ends came to 3 bases.

The chain links TRBV29-1 to TRBJ1-2; no firm D call. The germline V gene encodes CDR1 SQVTM and CDR2 ANQGSEA. This CDR3 has 11 amino acids. In DNA, the CDR3 is TGCAGTGACACAAGGGCGAATGGCTACACCTTC. Amino acids: CSDTRANGYTF. The entire variable domain, with the rest obtained from reference TRBV29-1 and TRBJ1-2, is as follows: SAVISQKPSRDICQRGTSLTIQCQVDSQVTMMFWYRQQPGQSLTLIATANQGSEATYESGFVIDKFPISRPNLTFSTLTVSNMSPEDSSIYLCSDTRANGYTFGSGTRLTVV.

The rearrangement joins TRBV4-3 to TRBJ2-4; 7 bases map to TRBD1. This CDR3 region has 13 residues. The germline V gene has CDR1 LGHNA and CDR2 YSLEER. J was trimmed by 8 bases and V by 5 bases; bases with no gene match: 6. The chain's CDR3 is CASSVTGVDIQYF. The DNA for the CDR3 is TGCGCCAGCAGCGTAACAGGGGTGGACATTCAGTACTTC.

This clone was seen ten or more times. The chain is built from TRBV28 and TRBJ2-3; D not resolved. The germline V gene has CDR1 MDHEN and CDR2 SYDVKM. Trimming stripped 4 bases from V and 5 bases from J, with 13 bases between. The CDR3 extends over 14 amino acids. The CDR3 spells CASSSSPSLDTQYF. The DNA of the CDR3 is TGTGCCAGCAGTTCCTCTCCCTCGCTAGATACGCAGTATTTT.

The chain recombines TRBV18 with TRBJ2-1; tentative D call: TRBD1 (5 bases). Per germline, CDR1 KGHSH and CDR2 LQKENI. This CDR3 region has 15 residues. V lost 1 base to trimming and J lost 1 base, with 8 bases between them. CDR3 region: CASSPRAGSYNEQFF. CDR3 sequence (DNA): TGTGCCAGCTCACCACGGGCAGGGTCCTACAATGAGCAGTTCTTC.

This chain connects TRBV5-4 to TRBJ1-5, with TRBD1 as a possible D gene (6 bases). The CDR3 spans 15 residues. Deletions cut 4 bases from V and 7 bases from J, with 18 bases between. Germline loops: CDR1 SGHNT, CDR2 YYREEE (reference sequence). For the CDR3, the DNA is TGTGCCAGCAGCGAATTCGGGGGGGCCATCCAGCCCCAGCATTTT. Translation: CASSEFGGAIQPQHF.